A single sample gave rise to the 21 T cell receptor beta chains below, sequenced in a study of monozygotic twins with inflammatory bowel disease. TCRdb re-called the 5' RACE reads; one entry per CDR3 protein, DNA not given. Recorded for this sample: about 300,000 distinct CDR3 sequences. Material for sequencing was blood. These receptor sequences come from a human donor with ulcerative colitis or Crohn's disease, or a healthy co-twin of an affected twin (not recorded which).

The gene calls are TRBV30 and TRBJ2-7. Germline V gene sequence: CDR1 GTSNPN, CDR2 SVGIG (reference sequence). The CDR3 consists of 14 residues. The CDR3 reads CAWSVDRSSYEQYF.

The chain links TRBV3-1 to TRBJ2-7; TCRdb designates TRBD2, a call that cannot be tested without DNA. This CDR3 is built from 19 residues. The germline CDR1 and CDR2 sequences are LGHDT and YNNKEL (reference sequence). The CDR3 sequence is CASSQRCSRLAGISYEQYF.

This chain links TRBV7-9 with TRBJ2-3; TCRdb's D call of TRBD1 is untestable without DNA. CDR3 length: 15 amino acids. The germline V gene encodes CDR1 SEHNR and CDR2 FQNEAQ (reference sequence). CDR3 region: CASSLASQGADTQYF.

The CDR3 is CATSDSGIRETQYF. The chain couples TRBV24-1 to TRBJ2-5; the TCRdb D gene call, TRBD2, has no DNA to confirm it. Germline values: CDR1 KGHDR, CDR2 SFDVKD. The CDR3 has 14 residues.

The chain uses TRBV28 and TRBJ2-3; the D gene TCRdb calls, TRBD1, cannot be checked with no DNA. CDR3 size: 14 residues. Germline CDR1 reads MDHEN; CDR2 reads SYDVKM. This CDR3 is CAIAGATSTDTQYF.

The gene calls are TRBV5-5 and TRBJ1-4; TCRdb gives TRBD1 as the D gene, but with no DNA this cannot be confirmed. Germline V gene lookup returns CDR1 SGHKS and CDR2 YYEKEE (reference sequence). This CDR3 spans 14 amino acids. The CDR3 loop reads CASSPDRGKEKLFF.

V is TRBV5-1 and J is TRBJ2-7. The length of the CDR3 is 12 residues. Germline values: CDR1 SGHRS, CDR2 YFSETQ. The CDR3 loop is CASSLPGHEQYF. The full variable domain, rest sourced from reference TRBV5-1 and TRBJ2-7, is KAGVTQTPRYLIKTRGQQVTLSCSPISGHRSVSWYQQTPGQGLQFLFEYFSETQRNKGNFPGRFSGRQFSNSRSEMNVSTLELGDSALYLCASSLPGHEQYFGPGTRLTVT.

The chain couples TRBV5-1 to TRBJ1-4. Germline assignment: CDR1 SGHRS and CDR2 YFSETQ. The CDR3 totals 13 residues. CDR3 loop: CASRPDPNEKLFF.

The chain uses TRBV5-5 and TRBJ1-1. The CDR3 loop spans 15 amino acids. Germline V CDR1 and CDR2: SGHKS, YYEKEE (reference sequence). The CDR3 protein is CASSTRSVLGTEAFF. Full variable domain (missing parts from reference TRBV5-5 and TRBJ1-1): DAGVTQSPTHLIKTRGQQVTLRCSPISGHKSVSWYQQVLGQGPQFIFQYYEKEERGRGNFPDRFSARQFPNYSSELNVNALLLGDSALYLCASSTRSVLGTEAFFGQGTRLTVV.

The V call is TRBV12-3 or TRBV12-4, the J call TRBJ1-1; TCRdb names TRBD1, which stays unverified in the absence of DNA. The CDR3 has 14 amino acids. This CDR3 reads CASYVWGVPTEAFF.

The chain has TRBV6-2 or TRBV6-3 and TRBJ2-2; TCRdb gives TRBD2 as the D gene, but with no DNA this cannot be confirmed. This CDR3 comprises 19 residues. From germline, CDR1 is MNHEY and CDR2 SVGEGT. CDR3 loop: CASSRQAHSRLPFGGELFF.

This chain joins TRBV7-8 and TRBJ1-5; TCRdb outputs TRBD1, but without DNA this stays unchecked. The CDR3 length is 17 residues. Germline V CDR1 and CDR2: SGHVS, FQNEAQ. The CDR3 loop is CASSLRRGTEINQPQHF. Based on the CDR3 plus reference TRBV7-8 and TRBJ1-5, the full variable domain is GAGVSQSPRYKVAKRGQDVALRCDPISGHVSLFWYQQALGQGPEFLTYFQNEAQLDKSGLPSDRFFAERPEGSVSTLKIQRTQQEDSAVYLCASSLRRGTEINQPQHFGDGTRLSIL.

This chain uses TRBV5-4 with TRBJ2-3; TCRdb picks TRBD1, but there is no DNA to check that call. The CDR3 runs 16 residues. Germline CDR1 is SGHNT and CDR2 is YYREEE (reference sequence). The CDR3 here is CASSLKTGSATDTQYF.

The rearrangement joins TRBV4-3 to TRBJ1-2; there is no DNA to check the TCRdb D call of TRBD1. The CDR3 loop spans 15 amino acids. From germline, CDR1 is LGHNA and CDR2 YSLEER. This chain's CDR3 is CASSQVWTGGSGYTF.

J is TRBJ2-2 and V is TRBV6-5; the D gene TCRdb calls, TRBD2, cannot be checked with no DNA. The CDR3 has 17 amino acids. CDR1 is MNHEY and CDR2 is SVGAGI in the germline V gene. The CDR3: CASSYKIAGVNTGELFF.

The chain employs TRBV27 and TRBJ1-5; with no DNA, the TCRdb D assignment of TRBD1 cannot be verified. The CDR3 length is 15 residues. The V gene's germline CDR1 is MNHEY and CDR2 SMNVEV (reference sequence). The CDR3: CATTDRGGSNQPQHF.

The CDR3: CASTAGGPVGINEQFF. The rearrangement uses TRBV25-1 and TRBJ2-1; TCRdb indicates TRBD2, and absent DNA this call remains unverified. Germline V gene data show CDR1 as MGHDK and CDR2 as SYGVNS. The CDR3 runs to 16 residues.

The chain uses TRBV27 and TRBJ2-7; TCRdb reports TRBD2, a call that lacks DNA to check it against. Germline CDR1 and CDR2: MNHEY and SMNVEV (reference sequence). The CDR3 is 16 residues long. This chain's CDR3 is CASSTLAGARSYEQYF.

The CDR3 is CASSLDGKPGANVLTF. V gene TRBV5-1 combines with J gene TRBJ2-6. Per the germline V gene, CDR1 is SGHRS and CDR2 is YFSETQ. The CDR3 has 16 residues.

This CDR3 is CASRTDRNTGELFF. The chain employs TRBV19 and TRBJ2-2. This CDR3 is built from 14 residues. Germline V gene data show CDR1 as LNHDA and CDR2 as SQIVND (reference sequence).

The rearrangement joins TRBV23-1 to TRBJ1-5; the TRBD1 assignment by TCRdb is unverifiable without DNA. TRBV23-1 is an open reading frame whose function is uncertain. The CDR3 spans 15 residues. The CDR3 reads CASSHPDSSNQPQHF.